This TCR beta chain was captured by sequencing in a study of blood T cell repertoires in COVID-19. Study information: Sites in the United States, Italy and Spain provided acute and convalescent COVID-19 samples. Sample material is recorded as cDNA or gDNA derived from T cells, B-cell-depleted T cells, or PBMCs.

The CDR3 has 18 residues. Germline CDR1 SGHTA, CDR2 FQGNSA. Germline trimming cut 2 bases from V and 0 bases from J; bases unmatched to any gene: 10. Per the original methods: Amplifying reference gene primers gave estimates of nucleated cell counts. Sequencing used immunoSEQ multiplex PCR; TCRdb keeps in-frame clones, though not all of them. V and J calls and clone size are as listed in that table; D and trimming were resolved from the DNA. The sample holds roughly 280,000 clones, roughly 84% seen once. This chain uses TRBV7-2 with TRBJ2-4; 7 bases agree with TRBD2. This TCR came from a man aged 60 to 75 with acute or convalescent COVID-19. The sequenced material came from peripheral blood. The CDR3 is CASSLTFFREAAKNIQYF. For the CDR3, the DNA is TGTGCCAGCAGCTTAACGTTCTTTCGGGAGGCAGCCAAAAACATTCAGTACTTC.